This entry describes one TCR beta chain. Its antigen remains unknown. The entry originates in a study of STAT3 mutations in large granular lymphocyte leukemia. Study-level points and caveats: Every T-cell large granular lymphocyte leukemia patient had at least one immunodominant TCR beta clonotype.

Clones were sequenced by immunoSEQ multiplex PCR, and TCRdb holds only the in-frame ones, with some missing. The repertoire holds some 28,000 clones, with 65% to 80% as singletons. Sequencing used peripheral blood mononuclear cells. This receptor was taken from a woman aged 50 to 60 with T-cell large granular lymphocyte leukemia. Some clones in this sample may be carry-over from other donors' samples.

The CDR3 DNA sequence: TGCAGCGTTGGCAGAGGGAACACTGAAGCTTTCTTT. Encoded protein: CSVGRGNTEAFF. The chain combines TRBV29-1 with TRBJ1-1, with D unresolved. The CDR3 length is 12 residues. V was pared by 4 bases and J by 1 base, with 7 bases between. Germline CDR1 reads SQVTM; CDR2 reads ANQGSEA. The full variable domain, with the rest looked up from reference TRBV29-1 and TRBJ1-1, is SAVISQKPSRDICQRGTSLTIQCQVDSQVTMMFWYRQQPGQSLTLIATANQGSEATYESGFVIDKFPISRPNLTFSTLTVSNMSPEDSSIYLCSVGRGNTEAFFGQGTRLTVV.